Below are 17 T cell receptor beta chains sequenced from a single sample in a study. The sorted Tregs were CD4+CD25+CD127-/low cells. TCRdb re-called the 5' RACE reads with MiXCR, one entry per CDR3 protein. The sample gives approximately 60,000 distinct CDR3 sequences, less than 25% of which show up once; about 2.9% is in the top ten. The sequencing sample was made of tumor-infiltrating Tregs sorted from the breast tumor. Every receptor here comes from a female donor with breast cancer.

As to this clonotype: The CDR3 carries no conserved terminal phenylalanine or tryptophan, so it likely arises from a read error. The V and J genes are TRBV6-2 or TRBV6-3 and TRBJ2-1; 10 bases match TRBD2. Germline V gene sequence: CDR1 MNHEY, CDR2 SVGEGT. V was clipped by 3 bases and J by 10 bases; unmatched bases: 12. The CDR3 has 16 amino acids. CDR3 sequence (DNA): TGTGCCAGCAGTTATGCATTACTAGCGGGACCGAGGGAGCAGTTCCTC. The encoded protein is CASSYALLAGPREQFL.

About this clonotype: A much bigger clone sits one base away, suggesting this may be a read error. This chain links TRBV5-1 with TRBJ2-1, with D possibly matching TRBD2 (6 bases). Germline CDR1 reads SGHRS; CDR2 reads YFSETQ. CDR3 length equals 12 residues. Trimming removed 0 bases from V and 13 bases from J, with 11 bases in between. The CDR3 loop is CASSLAAGSQFF. The CDR3 nucleotides read TGCGCCAGCAGCTTGGCCGCGGGGTCCCAGTTCTTC. Looking up the rest from reference TRBV5-1 and TRBJ2-1 gives the full variable domain: KAGVTQTPRYLIKTRGQQVTLSCSPISGHRSVSWYQQTPGQGLQFLFEYFSETQRNKGNFPGRFSGRQFSNSRSEMNVSTLELGDSALYLCASSLAAGSQFFGPGTRLTVL.

This clonotype has ten or more counts. The chain joins TRBV6-5 to TRBJ1-1; D is uncertain. Germline CDR1 MNHEY, CDR2 SVGAGI. The CDR3 loop spans 14 amino acids. The V end was cut by 5 bases, the J end by 1 base, with 11 bases between. In DNA form, the CDR3 reads TGTGCCAGCAGTACCCGGACCGCGAACACTGAAGCTTTCTTT. Amino acids: CASSTRTANTEAFF.

There are many counts of this clonotype. The gene calls are TRBV30 and TRBJ2-4; TRBD2 matches at 10 bases. The CDR3 runs to 18 residues. The V gene end was trimmed by 2 bases and the J gene end by 3 bases; junction bases not matched to a gene: 13. Germline CDR1 and CDR2: GTSNPN and SVGIG (reference sequence). The CDR3 protein is CAWSYNILAGANKNIQYF. DNA of the CDR3: TGTGCCTGGAGTTACAACATCCTAGCGGGAGCAAACAAAAACATTCAGTACTTC. The entire variable domain, with the rest obtained from reference TRBV30 and TRBJ2-4, is as follows: SQTIHQWPATLVQPVGSPLSLECTVEGTSNPNLYWYRQAAGRGLQLLFYSVGIGQISSEVPQNLSASRPQDRQFILSSKKLLLSDSGFYLCAWSYNILAGANKNIQYFGAGTRLSVL.

This clonotype was seen a few times. The rearrangement links TRBV7-9 to TRBJ1-1; D is ambiguous. CDR3 length: 13 residues. Looked up from germline, CDR1 is SEHNR and CDR2 is FQNEAQ (reference sequence). V lost 5 bases, J lost 4 bases, and 11 bases lay in between. CDR3 bases: TGTGCCAGCAGCCCTAGGACGACCACTGAAGCTTTCTTT. It yields the protein CASSPRTTTEAFF.

This chain joins TRBV5-1 and TRBJ2-3; D is tentatively TRBD1 or TRBD2 (6 bases each). The CDR3 contains 15 residues. V shed 0 bases and J shed 2 bases, with 10 bases lying between them. Germline V gene data show CDR1 as SGHRS and CDR2 as YFSETQ. The CDR3 DNA sequence: TGCGCCAGCAGCTTGGTCGGGGGCACCACAGATACGCAGTATTTT. Its protein product is CASSLVGGTTDTQYF.

The V call is TRBV18, the J call TRBJ2-5; 7 bases fit TRBD1. CDR1 and CDR2 (germline): KGHSH, LQKENI. The CDR3 runs 14 residues. J gave up 5 bases and V 3 bases, and 6 bases lay outside the gene matches. CDR3: CASSPQTGAETQYF. The CDR3 bases are TGTGCCAGCTCACCCCAAACAGGGGCCGAGACCCAGTACTTC.

This clonotype was recorded many times. V and J are TRBV6-1 and TRBJ1-2; 8 positions match TRBD1. The CDR3 runs to 14 residues. Germline V gives CDR1 MNHNS, CDR2 SASEGT. V was clipped by 3 bases and J by 4 bases; unmatched bases: 4. This CDR3 reads CASSDGQGPYGYTF. Here the CDR3 DNA reads TGTGCCAGCAGTGATGGACAGGGTCCCTATGGCTACACCTTC.

The rearrangement links TRBV12-3 or TRBV12-4 to TRBJ1-6; D gene unclear. The CDR3 is made up of 16 amino acids. V shed 0 bases and J shed 9 bases, with 15 bases lying between them. The CDR3: CASSLAAGGRSSPLHF. CDR3 nucleotides: TGTGCCAGCAGTTTAGCAGCGGGAGGGAGGAGTTCACCCCTCCACTTT.

This clonotype was seen a few times. The gene calls are TRBV6-5 and TRBJ2-5, with a tentative D call TRBD1 (6 bases). Germline CDR1 MNHEY, CDR2 SVGAGI. The CDR3 spans 19 residues. The V and J ends lost 2 bases and 5 bases respectively, with 27 bases between them. The CDR3 nucleotides read TGTGCCAGCAGTTACCGTCCTAGGGAAGTCTGGGACAAAGGGGAGACCCAGTACTTC. As protein: CASSYRPREVWDKGETQYF.

The V and J genes are TRBV5-4 and TRBJ2-3, with 12 nucleotides matching TRBD2. The junction had 6 bases not matched to a gene; V was cut back by 4 bases and J by 6 bases. Per the germline V gene, CDR1 is SGHNT and CDR2 is YYREEE (reference sequence). CDR3 size: 15 residues. This CDR3 reads CASSPSGRAWDTQYF. CDR3 bases: TGTGCCAGCAGCCCTAGCGGGAGGGCCTGGGATACGCAGTATTTT.

At least ten counts were recorded for this clonotype. The chain is built from TRBV6-5 and TRBJ1-3; no clear D. The V and J ends lost 5 bases and 0 bases respectively, with 14 bases between them. This CDR3 is built from 16 residues. Germline CDR1 is MNHEY and CDR2 is SVGAGI. The CDR3 coding sequence is TGTGCCAGCAGTACCGCCTACGACTTCTCTGGAAACACCATATATTTT. Translation gives CASSTAYDFSGNTIYF.

This clonotype was counted once. A much larger clone is a single base away; this may be a read error. V usage is TRBV7-9 and J usage is TRBJ1-2; possibly TRBD1 for D (5 bases). The CDR3 has 15 amino acids. Germline V gene sequence: CDR1 SEHNR, CDR2 FQNEAQ (reference sequence). CDR3 nucleotides: TGTGACAGCAGCTTAGACGGCAGGGCGGGCTATGGCTACACCTTC. This gives the protein CDSSLDGRAGYGYTF.

To note about this clonotype: A much larger clone differs by one base, so this may be a read error. The gene calls are TRBV25-1 and TRBJ2-3, with TRBD1 matching over 7 bases. V trimming: 7 bases; J trimming: 3 bases; junction bases outside the gene matches: 10. The CDR3 runs to 15 residues. Germline CDR1 reads MGHDK; CDR2 reads SYGVNS. The CDR3 protein is CASNADRVRTDTQYF. CDR3 nucleotides: TGTGCCAGCAACGCCGACAGGGTGAGGACAGATACGCAGTATTTT.

The sample holds a few counts of this clonotype. The rearrangement links TRBV5-6 to TRBJ1-1; D unclear. Between the trimmed V and J ends, which lost 2 bases and 11 bases, there was a span of 19 bases. CDR3 length equals 14 residues. From germline, CDR1 is SGHDT and CDR2 YYEEEE. CDR3 region: CASSFDEGSYEAFF. The CDR3, as DNA: TGTGCCAGCAGCTTCGACGAAGGTTCATATGAGGCTTTCTTT.

The CDR3 sequence is CASSFQGQRNSPLHF. CDR3 nucleotide sequence: TGTGCCAGCAGTTTTCAAGGACAGCGTAATTCACCCCTCCACTTT. This sequence joins TRBV28 and TRBJ1-6, with D perhaps TRBD1 (6 bases). CDR1 and CDR2 (germline): MDHEN, SYDVKM. This CDR3 region has 15 residues. V was pared by 3 bases and J by 6 bases, with 12 bases between.

To note about this clonotype: This is likely a read error, given that the CDR3 carries no conserved phenylalanine or tryptophan at its end. This chain links TRBV5-1 with TRBJ2-3; TRBD1 aligns across 8 bases. The CDR3 covers 14 residues. Per germline, CDR1 SGHRS and CDR2 YFSETQ. The ends lost 3 bases at V and 6 bases at J; junction bases unmatched: 6. The CDR3 DNA follows: TGCGCCAGCAGCTCCGGACAGGGAGGTGATACGCAGTATGTT. The encoded protein is CASSSGQGGDTQYV.